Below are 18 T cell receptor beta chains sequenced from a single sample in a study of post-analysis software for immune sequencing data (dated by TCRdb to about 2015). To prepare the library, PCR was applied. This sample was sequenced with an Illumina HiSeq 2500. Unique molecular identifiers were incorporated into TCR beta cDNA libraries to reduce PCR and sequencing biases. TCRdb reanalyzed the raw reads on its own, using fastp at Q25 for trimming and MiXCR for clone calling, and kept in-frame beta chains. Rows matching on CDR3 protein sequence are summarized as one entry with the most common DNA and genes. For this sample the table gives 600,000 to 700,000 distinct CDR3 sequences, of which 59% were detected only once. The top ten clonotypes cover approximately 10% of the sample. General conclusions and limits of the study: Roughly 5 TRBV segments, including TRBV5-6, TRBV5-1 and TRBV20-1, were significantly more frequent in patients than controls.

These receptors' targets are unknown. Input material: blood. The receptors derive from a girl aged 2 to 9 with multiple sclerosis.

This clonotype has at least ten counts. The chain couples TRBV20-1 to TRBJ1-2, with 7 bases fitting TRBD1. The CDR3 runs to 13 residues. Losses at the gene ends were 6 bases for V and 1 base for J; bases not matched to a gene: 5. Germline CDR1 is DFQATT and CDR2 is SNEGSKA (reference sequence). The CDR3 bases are TGCAGTGCCAGGGACAGCTTTAACTATGGCTACACCTTC. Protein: CSARDSFNYGYTF.

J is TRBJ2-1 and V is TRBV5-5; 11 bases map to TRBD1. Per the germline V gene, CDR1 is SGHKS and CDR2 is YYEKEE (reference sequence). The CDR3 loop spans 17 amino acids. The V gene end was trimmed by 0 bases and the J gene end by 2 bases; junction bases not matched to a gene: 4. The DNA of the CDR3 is TGTGCCAGCAGCTTGGGTCCGGGACAGGGGGCCTACAATGAGCAGTTCTTC. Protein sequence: CASSLGPGQGAYNEQFF. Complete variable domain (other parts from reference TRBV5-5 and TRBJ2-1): DAGVTQSPTHLIKTRGQQVTLRCSPISGHKSVSWYQQVLGQGPQFIFQYYEKEERGRGNFPDRFSARQFPNYSSELNVNALLLGDSALYLCASSLGPGQGAYNEQFFGPGTRLTVL.

CDR3 nucleotides: TGTGCCAGCAGCTTGGGGTGGACAGGAAATTCACCCCTCCACTTT. Amino acids: CASSLGWTGNSPLHF. The chain uses TRBV5-5 and TRBJ1-6; 7 positions match TRBD1. The V gene end was trimmed by 0 bases and the J gene end by 7 bases; junction bases not matched to a gene: 4. The germline gives CDR1 SGHKS, CDR2 YYEKEE (reference sequence). The CDR3 is 15 amino acids.

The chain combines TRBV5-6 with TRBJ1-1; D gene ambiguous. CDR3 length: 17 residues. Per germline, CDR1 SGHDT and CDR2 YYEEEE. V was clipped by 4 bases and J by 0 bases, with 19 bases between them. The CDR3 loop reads CASSRTPGSFMNTEAFF. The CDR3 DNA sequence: TGTGCCAGCAGCAGAACCCCGGGATCCTTTATGAACACTGAAGCTTTCTTT.

CDR3: CASRSDRGEETQYF. CDR3 in DNA: TGTGCCAGCAGATCGGACAGGGGGGAAGAGACCCAGTACTTC. This chain links TRBV12-3 or TRBV12-4 with TRBJ2-5; 10 bases agree with TRBD1. The CDR3 spans 14 residues. The V gene end was trimmed by 6 bases and the J gene end by 3 bases; junction bases not matched to a gene: 4.

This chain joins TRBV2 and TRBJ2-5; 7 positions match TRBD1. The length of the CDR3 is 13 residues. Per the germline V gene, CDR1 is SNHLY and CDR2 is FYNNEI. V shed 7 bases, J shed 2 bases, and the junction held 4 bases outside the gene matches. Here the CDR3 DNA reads TGTGCCAGCAAGCCCAGGGGGCAAGAGACCCAGTACTTC. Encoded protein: CASKPRGQETQYF.

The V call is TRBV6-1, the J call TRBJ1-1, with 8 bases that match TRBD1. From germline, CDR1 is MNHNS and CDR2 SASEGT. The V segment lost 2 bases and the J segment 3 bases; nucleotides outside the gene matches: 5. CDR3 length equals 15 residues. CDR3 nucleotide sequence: TGTGCCAGCAGTGAACTCAGGGGGCAGGACACTGAAGCTTTCTTT. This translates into CASSELRGQDTEAFF.

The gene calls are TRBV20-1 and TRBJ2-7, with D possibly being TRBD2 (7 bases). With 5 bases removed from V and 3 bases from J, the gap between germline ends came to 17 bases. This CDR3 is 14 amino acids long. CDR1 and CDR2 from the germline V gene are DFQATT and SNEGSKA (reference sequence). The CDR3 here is CSAGVLGGVYEQYF. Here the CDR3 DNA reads TGCAGTGCTGGGGTTCTAGGGGGGGTCTACGAGCAGTACTTC.

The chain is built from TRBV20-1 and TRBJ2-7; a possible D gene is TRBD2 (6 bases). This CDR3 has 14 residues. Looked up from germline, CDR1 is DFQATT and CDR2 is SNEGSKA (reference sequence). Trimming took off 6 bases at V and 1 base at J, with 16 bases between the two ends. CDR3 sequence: CSAVGGTRSYEQYF. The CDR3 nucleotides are TGCAGTGCGGTGGGGGGTACCCGATCCTACGAGCAGTACTTC.

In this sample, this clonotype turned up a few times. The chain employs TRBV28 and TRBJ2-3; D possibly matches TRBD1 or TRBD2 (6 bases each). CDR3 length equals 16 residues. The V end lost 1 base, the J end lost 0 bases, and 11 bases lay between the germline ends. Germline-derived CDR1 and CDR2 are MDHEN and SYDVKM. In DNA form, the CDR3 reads TGTGCCAGCAGTTTATATCAGGGGACTAGCACAGATACGCAGTATTTT. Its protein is CASSLYQGTSTDTQYF.

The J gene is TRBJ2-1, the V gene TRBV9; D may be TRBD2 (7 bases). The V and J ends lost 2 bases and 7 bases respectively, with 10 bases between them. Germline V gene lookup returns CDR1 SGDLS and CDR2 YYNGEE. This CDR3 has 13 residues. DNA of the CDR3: TGTGCCAGCAGCGTCGGGGGGCCGAATGAGCAGTTCTTC. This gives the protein CASSVGGPNEQFF.

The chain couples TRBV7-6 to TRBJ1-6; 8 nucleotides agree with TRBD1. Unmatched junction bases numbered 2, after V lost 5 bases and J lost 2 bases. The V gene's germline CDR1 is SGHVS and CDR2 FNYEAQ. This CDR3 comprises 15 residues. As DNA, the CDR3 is TGTGCCAGCAGCAAGACAGGGGCCTATAATTCACCCCTCCACTTT. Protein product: CASSKTGAYNSPLHF.

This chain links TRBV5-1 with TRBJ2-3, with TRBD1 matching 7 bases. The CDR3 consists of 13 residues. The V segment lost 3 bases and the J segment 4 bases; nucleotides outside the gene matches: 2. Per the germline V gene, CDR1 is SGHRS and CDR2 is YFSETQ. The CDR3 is CASSSGQPDTQYF. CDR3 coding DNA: TGCGCCAGCAGCTCGGGACAGCCAGATACGCAGTATTTT. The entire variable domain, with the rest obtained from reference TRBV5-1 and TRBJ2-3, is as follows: KAGVTQTPRYLIKTRGQQVTLSCSPISGHRSVSWYQQTPGQGLQFLFEYFSETQRNKGNFPGRFSGRQFSNSRSEMNVSTLELGDSALYLCASSSGQPDTQYFGPGTRLTVL.

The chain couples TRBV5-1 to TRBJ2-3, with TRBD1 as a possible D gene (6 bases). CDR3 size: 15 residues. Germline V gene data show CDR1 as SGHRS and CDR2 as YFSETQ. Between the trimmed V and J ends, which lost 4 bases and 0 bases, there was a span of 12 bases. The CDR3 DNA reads TGCGCCAGCAGCGCCGGGACATTTAGCACAGATACGCAGTATTTT. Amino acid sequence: CASSAGTFSTDTQYF.

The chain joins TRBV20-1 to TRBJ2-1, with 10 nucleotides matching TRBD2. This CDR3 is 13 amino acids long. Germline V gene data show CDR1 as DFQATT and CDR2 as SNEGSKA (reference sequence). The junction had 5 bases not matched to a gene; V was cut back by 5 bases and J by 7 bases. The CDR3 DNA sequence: TGCAGTGCTCCGGGACTAGCGTTTAATGAGCAGTTCTTC. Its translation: CSAPGLAFNEQFF.

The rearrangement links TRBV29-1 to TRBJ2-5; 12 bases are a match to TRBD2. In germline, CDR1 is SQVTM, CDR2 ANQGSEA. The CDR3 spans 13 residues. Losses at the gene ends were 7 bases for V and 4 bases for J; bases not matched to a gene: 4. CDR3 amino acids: CSALAGGVETQYF. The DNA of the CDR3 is TGCAGCGCACTAGCGGGGGGAGTAGAGACCCAGTACTTC.

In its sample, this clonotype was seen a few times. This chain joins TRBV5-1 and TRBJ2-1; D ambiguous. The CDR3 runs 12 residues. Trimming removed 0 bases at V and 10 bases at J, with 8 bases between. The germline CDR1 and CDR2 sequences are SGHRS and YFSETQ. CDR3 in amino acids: CASSLEGSEQFF. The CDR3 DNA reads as TGCGCCAGCAGCTTGGAGGGTAGCGAGCAGTTCTTC.

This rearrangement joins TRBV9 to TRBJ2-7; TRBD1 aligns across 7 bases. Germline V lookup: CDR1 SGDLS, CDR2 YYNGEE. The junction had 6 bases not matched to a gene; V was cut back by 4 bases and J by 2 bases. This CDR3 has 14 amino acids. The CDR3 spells CASSRTGTAYEQYF. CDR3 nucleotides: TGTGCCAGCAGCCGTACGGGGACAGCCTACGAGCAGTACTTC. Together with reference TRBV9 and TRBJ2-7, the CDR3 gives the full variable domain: DSGVTQTPKHLITATGQRVTLRCSPRSGDLSVYWYQQSLDQGLQFLIQYYNGEERAKGNILERFSAQQFPDLHSELNLSSLELGDSALYFCASSRTGTAYEQYFGPGTRLTVT.